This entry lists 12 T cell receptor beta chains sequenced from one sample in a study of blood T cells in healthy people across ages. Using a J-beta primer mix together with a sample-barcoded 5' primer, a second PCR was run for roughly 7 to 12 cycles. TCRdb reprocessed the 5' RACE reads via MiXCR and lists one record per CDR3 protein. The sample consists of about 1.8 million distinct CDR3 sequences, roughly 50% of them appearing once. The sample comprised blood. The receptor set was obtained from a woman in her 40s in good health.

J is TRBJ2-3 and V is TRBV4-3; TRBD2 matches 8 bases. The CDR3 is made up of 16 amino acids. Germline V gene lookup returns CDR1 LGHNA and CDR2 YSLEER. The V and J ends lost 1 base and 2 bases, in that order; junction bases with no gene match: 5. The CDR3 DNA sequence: TGCGCCAGCAGCCAAGCCCGGGGGGGATACACAGATACGCAGTATTTT. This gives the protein CASSQARGGYTDTQYF.

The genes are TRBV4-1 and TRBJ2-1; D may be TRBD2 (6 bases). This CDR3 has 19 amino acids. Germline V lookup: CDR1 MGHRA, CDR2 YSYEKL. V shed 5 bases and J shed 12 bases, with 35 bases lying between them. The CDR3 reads CASSSRGSNGGRGRMGQFF. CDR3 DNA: TGCGCCAGCAGCTCAAGGGGATCGAACGGGGGTAGAGGCCGGATGGGGCAGTTCTTC.

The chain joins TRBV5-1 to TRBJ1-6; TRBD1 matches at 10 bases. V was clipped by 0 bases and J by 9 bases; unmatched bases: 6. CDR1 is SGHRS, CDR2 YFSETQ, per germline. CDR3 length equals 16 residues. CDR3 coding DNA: TGCGCCAGCAGCTTGGTCCAGGGACAGGGGAGTTCACCCCTCCACTTT. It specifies CASSLVQGQGSSPLHF.

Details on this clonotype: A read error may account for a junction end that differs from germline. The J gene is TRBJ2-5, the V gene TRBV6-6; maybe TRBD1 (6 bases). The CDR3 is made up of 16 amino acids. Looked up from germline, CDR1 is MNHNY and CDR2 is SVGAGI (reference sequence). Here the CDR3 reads CAGSYSLGGNQETQYF. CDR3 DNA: TGTGCCGGCAGTTACTCCTTAGGGGGAAACCAAGAGACCCAGTACTTC.

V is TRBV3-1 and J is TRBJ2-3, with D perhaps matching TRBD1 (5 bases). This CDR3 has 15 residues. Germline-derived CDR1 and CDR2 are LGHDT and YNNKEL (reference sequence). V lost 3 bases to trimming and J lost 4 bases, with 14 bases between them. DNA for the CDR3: TGTGCCAGCAGCCAGGGCCTGACAGTGTCAGATACGCAGTATTTT. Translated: CASSQGLTVSDTQYF.

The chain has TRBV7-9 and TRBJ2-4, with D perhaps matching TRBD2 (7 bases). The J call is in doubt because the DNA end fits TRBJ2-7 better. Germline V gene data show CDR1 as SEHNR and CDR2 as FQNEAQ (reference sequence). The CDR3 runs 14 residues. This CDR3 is CASSPAGADHEQYF. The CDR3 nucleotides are TGTGCCAGCAGCCCCGCGGGGGCGGACCACGAGCAGTACTTC.

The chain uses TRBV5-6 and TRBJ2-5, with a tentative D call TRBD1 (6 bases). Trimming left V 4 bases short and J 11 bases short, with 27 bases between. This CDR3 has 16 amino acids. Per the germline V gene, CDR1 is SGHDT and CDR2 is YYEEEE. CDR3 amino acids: CASSHDRNRGYNEQYF. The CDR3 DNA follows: TGTGCCAGCAGCCATGACAGGAACCGCGGCTACAATGAGCAGTACTTC.

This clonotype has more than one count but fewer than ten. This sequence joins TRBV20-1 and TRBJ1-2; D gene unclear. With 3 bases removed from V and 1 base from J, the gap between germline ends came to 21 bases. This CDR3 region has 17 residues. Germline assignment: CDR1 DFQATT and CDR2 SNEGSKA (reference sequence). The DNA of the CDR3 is TGCAGTGCTAGCGCCATGGGCAGCCGATTCTTTAACTATGGCTACACCTTC. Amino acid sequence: CSASAMGSRFFNYGYTF.

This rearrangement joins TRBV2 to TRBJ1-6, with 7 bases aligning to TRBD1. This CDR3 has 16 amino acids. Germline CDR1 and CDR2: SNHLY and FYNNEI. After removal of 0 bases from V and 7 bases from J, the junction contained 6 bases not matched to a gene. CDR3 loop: CASSEARQGVNSPLHF. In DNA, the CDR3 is TGTGCCAGCAGTGAAGCGCGGCAGGGGGTGAATTCACCCCTCCACTTT.

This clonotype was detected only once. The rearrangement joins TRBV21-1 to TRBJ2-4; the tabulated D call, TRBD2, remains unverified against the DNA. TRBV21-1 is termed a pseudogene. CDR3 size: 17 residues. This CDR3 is CASSPTLGPEAKNIQYF. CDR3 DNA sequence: TGTGCCAGCAGCCCAACTTTGGGACCAGAAGCCAAAAACATTCAGTACTTC.

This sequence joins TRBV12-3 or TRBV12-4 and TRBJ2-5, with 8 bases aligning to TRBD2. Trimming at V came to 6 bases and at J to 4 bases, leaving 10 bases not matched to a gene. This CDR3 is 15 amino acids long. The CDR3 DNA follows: TGTGCCAGCAGAATAAGCGGGGGTCGAAGAGAGACCCAGTACTTC. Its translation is CASRISGGRRETQYF.

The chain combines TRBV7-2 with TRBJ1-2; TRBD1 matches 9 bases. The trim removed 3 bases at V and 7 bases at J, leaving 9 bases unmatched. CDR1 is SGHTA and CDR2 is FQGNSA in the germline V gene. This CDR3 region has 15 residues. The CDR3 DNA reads TGTGCCAGCAGCTTTGTCGGGACAGGGTCCGGTGGCTACACCTTC. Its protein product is CASSFVGTGSGGYTF.